This T cell receptor (beta chain) derives from a study of blood T cell repertoires in COVID-19. Study information: Samples of COVID-19 (acute and convalescent) were obtained from the United States, Italy and Spain. Nucleic acid was either cDNA or gDNA, and it came from T cells, B-cell-depleted T cells, or PBMCs.

CDR1 and CDR2 from the germline V gene are MNHNY and SVGAGI (reference sequence). The CDR3 has 15 residues. Unmatched junction bases numbered 8, after V lost 6 bases and J lost 5 bases. The table came from immunoSEQ multiplex PCR; TCRdb's copy has only in-frame clones and leaves some out. The table shows roughly 430,000 clones, with over 75% occurring only once. The gene calls are TRBV6-6 and TRBJ2-7, with 12 bases aligning to TRBD2. The TCR comes from a woman under 30 who had been exposed to COVID-19. What was sequenced was PBMCs or T cells enriched from blood (not recorded which). The CDR3 is CASRRTSGEQHEQYF. CDR3 nucleotides: TGTGCCAGCAGACGGACTAGCGGGGAACAGCACGAGCAGTACTTC.